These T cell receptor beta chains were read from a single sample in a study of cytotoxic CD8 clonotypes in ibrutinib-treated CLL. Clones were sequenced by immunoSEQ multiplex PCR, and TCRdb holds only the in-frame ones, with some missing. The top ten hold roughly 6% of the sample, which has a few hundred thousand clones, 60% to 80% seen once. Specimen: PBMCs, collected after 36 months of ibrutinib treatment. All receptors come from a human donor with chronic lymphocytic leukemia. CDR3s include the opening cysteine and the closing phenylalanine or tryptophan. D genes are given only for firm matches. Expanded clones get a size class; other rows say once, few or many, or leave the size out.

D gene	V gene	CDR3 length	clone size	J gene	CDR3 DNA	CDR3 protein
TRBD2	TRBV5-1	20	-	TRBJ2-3	TGCGCCAGCAGCTCCAGACTAGCGGGAGAGGCGGCGGGGGGCACAGATACGCAGTATTTT	CASSSRLAGEAAGGTDTQYF
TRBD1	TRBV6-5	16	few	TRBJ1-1	TGTGCCAGCAGTTGGGGGGGAAGGGGGCACGGCACTGAAGCTTTCTTT	CASSWGGRGHGTEAFF
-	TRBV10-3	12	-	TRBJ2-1	TGTGCTTCCATAGCTCATCCCGGTGAGCAGTTCTTC	CASIAHPGEQFF
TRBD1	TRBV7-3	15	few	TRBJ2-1	TGTGCCAGCAGCTCCACAGGGGGGTCCTACAATGAGCAGTTCTTC	CASSSTGGSYNEQFF
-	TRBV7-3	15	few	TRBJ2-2	TGTGCCAGCAGCTTATCGATTCCGGGGACAGGGGAGCTGTTTTTT	CASSLSIPGTGELFF
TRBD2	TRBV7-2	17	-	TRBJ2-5	TGTGCCAGCAGCAAAGACCCAGCTAGCGGGAGCCGGGAGACCCAGTACTTC	CASSKDPASGSRETQYF
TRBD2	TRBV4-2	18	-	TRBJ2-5	TGTGCCAGCAGCCAAGAGGCGGTCCGAGCGGGAATTGAAGAGACCCAGTACTTC	CASSQEAVRAGIEETQYF
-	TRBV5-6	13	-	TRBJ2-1	TGTGCCAGCAGCTTGGTGGGGTGGGATGAGCAGTTCTTC	CASSLVGWDEQFF
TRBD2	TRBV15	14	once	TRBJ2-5	TGTGCCACCAGCAGATCTCGACGGGGGGAGGCCCAGTACTTC	CATSRSRRGEAQYF
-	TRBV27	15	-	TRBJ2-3	TGTGCCAGCAGTCCTAGGGACGCGAGCACAGATACGCAGTATTTT	CASSPRDASTDTQYF
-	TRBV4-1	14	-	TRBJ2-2	TGCGCCAGCAGTCCCGAGGGCGGCATGAGGGAGCTGTTTTTT	CASSPEGGMRELFF
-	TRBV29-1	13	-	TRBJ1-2	TGCACCCTGAAAGAGGCAGGCGCCTATGGCTACACCTTC	CTLKEAGAYGYTF
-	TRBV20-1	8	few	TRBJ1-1	TGCAGTGCCTCTAGGGGCATCTTT	CSASRGIF
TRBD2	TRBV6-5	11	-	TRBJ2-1	TGTGCCAGCAGGAGCGGGGGGGCGATGTTCTTC	CASRSGGAMFF
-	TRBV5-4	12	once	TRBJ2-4	TGTGCCAGCAGCTTTACGCAGGAGGTTCAGTACTTC	CASSFTQEVQYF
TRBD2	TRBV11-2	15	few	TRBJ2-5	TGTGCCAGCAGCTTAGGGCCAGGGAGGGAAGAGACCCAGTACTTC	CASSLGPGREETQYF
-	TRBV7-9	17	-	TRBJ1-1	TGTGCCAGCAGCCAAGTGGGGGGCTGGCCAAGGGACACTGAAGCTTTCTTT	CASSQVGGWPRDTEAFF
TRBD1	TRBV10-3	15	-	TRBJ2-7	TGTGCCATCAGTGAGCAAAACAGGGGATTCTACGAGCAGTACTTC	CAISEQNRGFYEQYF
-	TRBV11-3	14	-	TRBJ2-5	TGTGCCAGCAGCCCCAGGACATACCAAGAGACCCAGTACTTC	CASSPRTYQETQYF
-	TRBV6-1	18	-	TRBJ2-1	TGTGCCAGCAGTGAATACCCTGGGATAGCGCGCTCCTACAATGAGCAGTTCTTC	CASSEYPGIARSYNEQFF
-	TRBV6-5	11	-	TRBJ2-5	TGTGCCAGCAGGGAGGGAGAGACCCAGTACTTC	CASREGETQYF
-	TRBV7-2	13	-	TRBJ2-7	TGTGCCAGCAGCTTACACCTAGATTACGAGCAGTACTTC	CASSLHLDYEQYF
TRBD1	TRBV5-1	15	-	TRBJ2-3	TGCGCCAGCAGCCGCGGACAGGTCAGCACAGATACGCAGTATTTT	CASSRGQVSTDTQYF
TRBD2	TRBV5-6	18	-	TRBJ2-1	TGTGCCAGCAGCTGGGGGACTAGCGGGATGAGCTCCTACAATGAGCAGTTCTTC	CASSWGTSGMSSYNEQFF
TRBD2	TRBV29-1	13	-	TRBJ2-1	TGCAGCGTTGAGCGGGAGGGAGGCAATGAGCAGTTCTTC	CSVEREGGNEQFF
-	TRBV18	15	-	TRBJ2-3	TGTGCCAGCTCACCGGACAGCCTTAGCACAGATACGCAGTATTTT	CASSPDSLSTDTQYF
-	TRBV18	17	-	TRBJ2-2	TGTGCCAGCTCACCAGAAGCTACAGGGCCCAGGACCGGGGAGCTGTTTTTT	CASSPEATGPRTGELFF
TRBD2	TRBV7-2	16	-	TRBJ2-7	TGTGCCAGCAGCTTAGAGAGCGGGAGCGGGGGGCTCGAGCAGTACTTC	CASSLESGSGGLEQYF
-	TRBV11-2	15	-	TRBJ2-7	TGTGCCAGCAGCCTAGGTCCCCGTCGGGGCAACGAGCAGTACTTC	CASSLGPRRGNEQYF
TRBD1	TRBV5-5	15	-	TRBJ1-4	TGTGCCAGCAGCGGGAGGGACAGGCTGGCTGAAGAACTGTTTTTT	CASSGRDRLAEELFF
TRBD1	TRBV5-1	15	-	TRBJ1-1	TGCGCCAGCAGCTCGGACAGGGGTCCGAACACTGAAGCTTTCTTT	CASSSDRGPNTEAFF
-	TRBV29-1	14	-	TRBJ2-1	TGCAGCGTTGAAATGGTGCAATTGTACAATGAGCAGTTCTTC	CSVEMVQLYNEQFF
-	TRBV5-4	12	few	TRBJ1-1	TGTGCCAGCAGCTTGGGAAGCTTTGAAGCTTTCTTT	CASSLGSFEAFF
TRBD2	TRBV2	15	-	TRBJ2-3	TGTGCCAGCAGTGATAAGCGGGGGGGAAAAGATACGCAGTATTTT	CASSDKRGGKDTQYF
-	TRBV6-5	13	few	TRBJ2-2	TGTGCCAGCAGGAACAGGGTTACCGGGGAGCTGTTTTTT	CASRNRVTGELFF